What follows is one T cell receptor beta chain and its context. The data were obtained in a study of technical replicates of blood from several donors. V dropped 8 bases and J dropped 9 bases, with 17 bases sitting between them. The CDR3 is 12 amino acids. Germline CDR1 and CDR2: MDHEN and SYDVKM. Profiled with immunoSEQ multiplex PCR; TCRdb holds only in-frame clones, not every one. The sample consists of tens of thousands of clones, about 90% of them appearing once. This chain connects TRBV28 to TRBJ2-7, with a weak D call TRBD2 (5 bases). This TCR was sampled from a human donor in good health. Sequences were obtained from T cells isolated from PBMCs. The CDR3 region has the DNA TGTGCCAGCGGTAACTTTGGAGAGGGGCAGTACTTC. Translated, it gives CASGNFGEGQYF.